Each of the 22 T cell receptor beta chains below was sequenced from the same sample in a study of shared clonotypes between healthy human individuals. Repertoires were generated with immunoSEQ multiplex PCR, while TCRdb's copy carries only in-frame clones and drops some. The profile shows 2 million to 2.5 million clones, over 90% of them singletons. The specimen was naive CD4+ T cells from PBMCs. The subset: CD45RA+ positively selected. The receptors here all came from a man between 18 and 35 years old in good health. Some clones in this sample may be carry-over from other donors' samples.

The chain couples TRBV28 to TRBJ2-3; D is possibly TRBD2 (6 bases). The CDR3 covers 15 residues. CDR1 and CDR2 (germline): MDHEN, SYDVKM. Trimming took 2 bases from V and 2 from J, leaving 11 bases between them. This CDR3 reads CASSLAGTLTDTQYF. As DNA, the CDR3 is TGTGCCAGCAGTTTAGCGGGAACCCTCACAGATACGCAGTATTTT.

The V call is TRBV7-9, the J call TRBJ2-7; 8 bases agree with TRBD2. CDR3 size: 16 residues. Trimming at V came to 6 bases and at J to 5 bases, leaving 15 bases not matched to a gene. From germline, CDR1 is SEHNR and CDR2 FQNEAQ (reference sequence). CDR3 region: CASSSVHGSSGNEQYF. The CDR3 DNA is TGTGCCAGCAGTTCGGTACATGGGAGTAGCGGGAACGAGCAGTACTTC.

The V and J genes are TRBV5-4 and TRBJ2-1, with D tentatively TRBD1 (5 bases). Germline V gives CDR1 SGHNT, CDR2 YYREEE (reference sequence). Trimming removed 7 bases at V and 8 bases at J, with 22 bases between. The CDR3 length is 15 residues. The CDR3 loop is CASGPFRRALDEQFF. In nucleotides, the CDR3 is TGTGCCAGCGGCCCGTTTCGCAGGGCCTTGGATGAGCAGTTCTTC. Combining the CDR3 with reference TRBV5-4 and TRBJ2-1 gives the whole variable domain ETGVTQSPTHLIKTRGQQVTLRCSSQSGHNTVSWYQQALGQGPQFIFQYYREEENGRGNFPPRFSGLQFPNYSSELNVNALELDDSALYLCASGPFRRALDEQFFGPGTRLTVL.

CDR3 DNA sequence: TGTGCCAGCAGCGAGGGACTAGCGGGAGTTGGAGATACGCAGTATTTT. Translated: CASSEGLAGVGDTQYF. The chain carries TRBV9 and TRBJ2-3; TRBD2 matches at 14 bases. Germline V lookup: CDR1 SGDLS, CDR2 YYNGEE. CDR3 length equals 16 residues. The junction had 5 bases not matched to a gene; V was cut back by 3 bases and J by 5 bases.

The V and J genes are TRBV15 and TRBJ1-4; 12 bases fit TRBD1. The J segment lost 8 bases and the V segment lost 0 bases, leaving 4 bases of the junction unmatched. The CDR3 loop spans 16 amino acids. CDR1 is LNHNV, CDR2 YYDKDF, per germline (reference sequence). The CDR3 nucleotides read TGTGCCACCAGCAGAGATGGGACAGGGGGCGGCGAAAAACTGTTTTTT. This gives the protein CATSRDGTGGGEKLFF.

The chain recombines TRBV6-5 with TRBJ1-1, with 8 nucleotides matching TRBD1. CDR1 and CDR2 (germline): MNHEY, SVGAGI. The CDR3 length is 15 residues. With V trimmed by 5 bases and J by 1 base, 6 bases remained unmatched. The chain's CDR3 is CASSLNRGTNTEAFF. Here the CDR3 DNA reads TGTGCCAGCAGTCTAAACAGGGGGACGAACACTGAAGCTTTCTTT.

The gene calls are TRBV7-9 and TRBJ1-4, with a tentative D call TRBD1 (5 bases). V was trimmed by 8 bases and J by 8 bases, leaving 12 bases between them. The germline V gene has CDR1 SEHNR and CDR2 FQNEAQ (reference sequence). The CDR3 has 12 residues. The CDR3, as DNA: TGTGCCAGCCAGGGATCTGGGGAAAAACTGTTTTTT. Translated: CASQGSGEKLFF.

A note on this clone: The identical CDR3 is also encoded by other nucleotide sequences in the sample. The rearrangement joins TRBV30 to TRBJ1-5; 7 bases fit TRBD1. V shed 2 bases and J 5 bases; nucleotides not matched to a gene: 3. This CDR3 is 13 amino acids long. Germline V gene sequence: CDR1 GTSNPN, CDR2 SVGIG (reference sequence). The CDR3 DNA reads TGTGCCTGGAGTTTGCAGGGGGATCAGCCCCAGCATTTT. Its translation is CAWSLQGDQPQHF.

The J gene is TRBJ2-3, the V gene TRBV28; maybe TRBD2 (5 bases). Per the germline V gene, CDR1 is MDHEN and CDR2 is SYDVKM. The CDR3 spans 15 residues. Trimming left V 3 bases short and J 5 bases short, with 15 bases between. The CDR3 DNA is TGTGCCAGCAGTTTCCTTGGTTCCGCGGGAGATACGCAGTATTTT. It specifies CASSFLGSAGDTQYF.

The gene calls are TRBV4-1 and TRBJ1-5; D is perhaps TRBD1 (6 bases). Trimming took off 1 base at V and 6 bases at J, with 19 bases between the two ends. The CDR3 extends over 17 amino acids. CDR1 is MGHRA and CDR2 is YSYEKL in the germline V gene. The DNA for the CDR3 is TGCGCCAGCAGCCAAGTGGCGGGCGGGGGGGCTAGTCAGCCCCAGCATTTT. Residues: CASSQVAGGGASQPQHF.

The rearrangement joins TRBV28 to TRBJ1-5, with TRBD1 as a possible D gene (5 bases). This CDR3 is built from 16 residues. Germline CDR1 MDHEN, CDR2 SYDVKM. Trimming took 5 bases from V and 0 from J, leaving 14 bases between them. The CDR3 is CASSEGSWYSNQPQHF. DNA for the CDR3: TGTGCCAGCAGTGAGGGGTCCTGGTATAGCAATCAGCCCCAGCATTTT.

The chain is built from TRBV30 and TRBJ1-4; no reliable D call. CDR1 is GTSNPN, CDR2 SVGIG, per germline (reference sequence). Trimming removed 4 bases at V and 4 bases at J, with 7 bases between. The CDR3 is 12 residues long. Here the CDR3 DNA reads TGTGCCTGGATGGTCGGTAATGAAAAACTGTTTTTT. This codes for CAWMVGNEKLFF.

V is TRBV5-8 and J is TRBJ2-1; D is perhaps TRBD1 (5 bases). Per germline, CDR1 SGHTS and CDR2 YDEGEE. The germline V and J ends were trimmed by 0 bases and 14 bases, with 15 bases remaining between them. This CDR3 spans 13 amino acids. The CDR3 DNA is TGTGCCAGCAGCTTGGAAATCGCCCTACAGGAGTTCTTC. This translates into CASSLEIALQEFF. Together with reference TRBV5-8 and TRBJ2-1, the CDR3 gives the full variable domain: EAGVTQSPTHLIKTRGQQATLRCSPISGHTSVYWYQQALGLGLQFLLWYDEGEERNRGNFPPRFSGRQFPNYSSELNVNALELEDSALYLCASSLEIALQEFFGPGTRLTVL.

CDR3 region: CASSLRWGADTQYF. For the CDR3, the DNA is TGTGCCAGCAGCCTCCGTTGGGGAGCAGATACGCAGTATTTT. The chain is built from TRBV11-3 and TRBJ2-3, with a tentative D call TRBD2 (5 bases). This CDR3 is built from 14 residues. From germline, CDR1 is SGHNT and CDR2 YENEEA. Trimming shortened V by 5 bases and J by 4 bases, and 13 bases separated the two germline ends.

The rearrangement uses TRBV18 and TRBJ2-2; the match to TRBD1 covers 9 bases. The CDR3 is made up of 15 amino acids. Germline V gene sequence: CDR1 KGHSH, CDR2 LQKENI. The J segment lost 4 bases and the V segment lost 3 bases, leaving 3 bases of the junction unmatched. CDR3 residues: CASSPWTGATGELFF. Written as DNA, the CDR3 is TGTGCCAGCTCACCGTGGACAGGGGCCACCGGGGAGCTGTTTTTT.

Of note for this clone: Other DNA sequences in the same sample also yield this CDR3. The chain employs TRBV6-5 and TRBJ2-7, with TRBD2 identical over 12 bases. The CDR3 has 14 amino acids. CDR1 and CDR2 (germline): MNHEY, SVGAGI. J gave up 4 bases and V 6 bases, and 4 bases lay outside the gene matches. CDR3 in DNA: TGTGCCAGCAGAAGACTAGCGGGAGCTTACGAGCAGTACTTC. Its protein is CASRRLAGAYEQYF.

The chain couples TRBV28 to TRBJ2-7, with 8 bases fitting TRBD2. V lost 8 bases and J lost 0; bases outside the gene matches: 9. The V gene's germline CDR1 is MDHEN and CDR2 SYDVKM. The CDR3 totals 15 residues. The CDR3 DNA reads TGTGCCAGCTCTGAGACCGGGACTAGCTCCTACGAGCAGTACTTC. Residues: CASSETGTSSYEQYF.

Details on this clone: The same CDR3 is also encoded by other DNA sequences in this sample. The chain is built from TRBV18 and TRBJ1-1; D may be TRBD1 (5 bases). CDR1 and CDR2 from the germline V gene are KGHSH and LQKENI. V gave up 6 bases and J gave up 1 base, with 9 bases separating them. The CDR3 sequence is 13 residues long. The CDR3 is CASSTDRNTEAFF. In DNA, the CDR3 is TGTGCCAGCTCTACCGACAGGAACACTGAAGCTTTCTTT.

The V call is TRBV19, the J call TRBJ2-5; D possibly uses TRBD1 or TRBD2 (5 bases each). The length of the CDR3 is 15 residues. V was trimmed by 3 bases and J by 5 bases, leaving 16 bases between them. The V gene's germline CDR1 is LNHDA and CDR2 SQIVND (reference sequence). The CDR3 here is CASSIGAARSETQYF. CDR3 nucleotides: TGTGCCAGTAGTATCGGGGCAGCCCGGTCGGAGACCCAGTACTTC.

The V gene is TRBV7-9, the J gene TRBJ2-1, with 14 bases that match TRBD2. The CDR3 consists of 15 residues. Germline V lookup: CDR1 SEHNR, CDR2 FQNEAQ (reference sequence). Trimming removed 3 bases from V and 8 bases from J; junction bases left unmatched: 3. The CDR3 DNA is TGTGCCAGCAGCTTGGGACTAGCGGGAGTTCATGAGCAGTTCTTC. Translated: CASSLGLAGVHEQFF.

The chain combines TRBV5-1 with TRBJ2-7; D tentatively reads TRBD1 or TRBD2 (5 bases each). Germline assignment: CDR1 SGHRS and CDR2 YFSETQ. The CDR3 has 17 residues. Trimming took off 0 bases at V and 0 bases at J, with 16 bases between the two ends. The CDR3, as DNA: TGCGCCAGCAGCTTGGATCTAAGGAGTGGGACCTCCTACGAGCAGTACTTC. Translation gives CASSLDLRSGTSYEQYF.

This clone appeared once. This rearrangement joins TRBV30 to TRBJ1-1; maybe TRBD1 (6 bases). Germline V lookup: CDR1 GTSNPN, CDR2 SVGIG (reference sequence). The ends were cut back, 2 bases at V and 10 bases at J, with 14 bases in the middle. CDR3 size: 12 residues. The CDR3 spells CAWSPDLTGAFF. The CDR3 DNA is TGTGCCTGGAGTCCAGACCTGACAGGAGCTTTCTTT.